These T cell receptor beta chains were read from a single sample in a study of cytomegalovirus exposure and HLA in healthy donors. Sequencing was performed with immunoSEQ multiplex PCR; in TCRdb, only in-frame clones are kept and a portion is missing. There are over 100,000 clones in the sample; around 75% occur only once, and approximately 0.9% lies in the top ten. Sequencing input: PBMCs. Every receptor here comes from a woman aged 25 to 45 in good health and CMV-seronegative. Each CDR3 is given with its conserved first and last residue. The order of the fields is CDR3 protein, V gene.

CASSRRGRSGELFF,TRBV6-1
CASSQDSSGGQETQYF,TRBV4-1
CASGTQLFNEQFF,TRBV19
CASSEMRGNEKLFF,TRBV2
CSSSKDRGAYEQYF,TRBV7-9
CASSYSRGPNEKLFF,TRBV6-5
CASSSPGTPAYEQYF,TRBV19
CASSLTPTSNEQFF,TRBV27
CASRSGSLDGTGELFF,TRBV7-6
CASSLWPGTNTEAFF,TRBV7-3
CAISESSSGRNEQYF,TRBV10-3
CASSSQALNTEAFF,TRBV7-2
CASSGGQGAVYGYTF,TRBV6-5
CASSAGTSGARAQYF,TRBV5-4
CASSQRDLSTDTQYF,TRBV4-2
CASSLRGFSNQPQHF,TRBV6-5
CASSYYTHLAGAETQYF,TRBV7-6
CASTRDTEAFF,TRBV2
CASSVPGLAGTSTDTQYF,TRBV2
CASSLGSGLTEAFF,TRBV7-9
CASSWNRETYEQYF,TRBV5-1
CASSQSEDTQYF,TRBV16
CASSLVGTGGYTF,TRBV7-8
CAISATGINSGNTIYF,TRBV10-3
CASTKMGGTEAFF,TRBV6-6
CAISPGGSYNEQFF,TRBV10-3
CASSLVRTASEQYF,TRBV7-8
CASSLFSGFDSGANVLTF,TRBV27
CATRTDSYEQYF,TRBV10-3
CASSQGYGQGDTEAFF,TRBV4-1
CACLRGNTEAFF,TRBV19
CAHSRGFERTENTEAFF,TRBV30
CASSPGAGWGSPLHF,TRBV11-3
CASSSRQGGTGELFF,TRBV7-9
CASSLTRTGPWSGYTF,TRBV6-5
CASSQDQGQGGWGTEAFF,TRBV4-3
CASSFETEAFF,TRBV7-9
CASKEDPYGYTF,TRBV6-5
CASSPPFGEGATEAFF,TRBV18
CASNRQVRNTIYF,TRBV28
CASSMKGGDGYTF,TRBV19
CASSYDRLNTEAFF,TRBV6-6
CASSRGLTGTEAFF,TRBV4-3
CASSEGLARETQYF,TRBV4-2
CASSPVNRDLFF,TRBV18
CASSPPSGTYNEQFF,TRBV18